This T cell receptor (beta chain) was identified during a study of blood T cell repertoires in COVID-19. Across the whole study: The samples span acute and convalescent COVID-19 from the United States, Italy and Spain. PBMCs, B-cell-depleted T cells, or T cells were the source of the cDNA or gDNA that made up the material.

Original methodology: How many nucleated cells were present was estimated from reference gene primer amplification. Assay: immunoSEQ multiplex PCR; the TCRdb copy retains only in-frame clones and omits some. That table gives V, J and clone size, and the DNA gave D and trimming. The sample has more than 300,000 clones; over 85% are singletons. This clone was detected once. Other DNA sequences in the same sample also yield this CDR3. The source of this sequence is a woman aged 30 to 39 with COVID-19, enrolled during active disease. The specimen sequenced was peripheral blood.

In DNA form, the CDR3 reads TGTGCCAGCAGCCTGCGACAGGGCGACGGCTACACCTTC. Its protein is CASSLRQGDGYTF. The V gene is TRBV7-9, the J gene TRBJ1-2, with 7 bases aligning to TRBD1. CDR3 length: 13 amino acids. The germline CDR1 and CDR2 sequences are SEHNR and FQNEAQ (reference sequence). V lost 5 bases, J lost 8 bases, and 8 bases stayed unmatched.